The source of this TCR beta chain is a study of early T cells in non-severe SARS-CoV-2 infection. Deletions cut 6 bases from V and 10 bases from J, with 15 bases between. The CDR3 runs 11 residues. Germline V gene lookup returns CDR1 SQVTM and CDR2 ANQGSEA. Unique molecular identifier tags were affixed to discrete cDNA molecules. TCRdb itself ran the 5' RACE reads through MiXCR, one entry per CDR3 protein. This table has some 60,000 distinct CDR3 sequences, over 9.5% appearing once. Sequencing was performed on whole blood. V is TRBV29-1 and J is TRBJ1-1, with unresolved D. The origin of this receptor is an adult who was a healthcare worker with PCR-confirmed SARS-CoV-2 infection or an uninfected control (not recorded which). The CDR3 region has the DNA TGCAGCGTAGAAATCGGCCTCCTAGCTTTCTTT. This translates into CSVEIGLLAFF.